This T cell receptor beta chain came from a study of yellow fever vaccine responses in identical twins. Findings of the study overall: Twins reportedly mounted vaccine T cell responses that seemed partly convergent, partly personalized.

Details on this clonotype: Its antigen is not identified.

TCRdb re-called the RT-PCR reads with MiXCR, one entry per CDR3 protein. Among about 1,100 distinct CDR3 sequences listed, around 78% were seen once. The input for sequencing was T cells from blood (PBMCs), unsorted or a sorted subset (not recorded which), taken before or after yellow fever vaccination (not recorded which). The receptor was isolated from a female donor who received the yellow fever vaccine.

The CDR3 DNA sequence: TGTGCCAGCAAGATCTTTGGGTCAGGAGGTCTTAATTCACCCCTCCACTTT. Translation gives CASKIFGSGGLNSPLHF. This chain uses TRBV27 with TRBJ1-6; no firm D call. V lost 7 bases and J 6 bases, leaving 22 bases between the germline ends. The CDR3 is made up of 17 amino acids. CDR1 and CDR2 (germline): MNHEY, SMNVEV (reference sequence).